The present TCR beta chain was sequenced within a study of blood T cell repertoires in COVID-19. About the research overall: Samples taken during acute and convalescent COVID-19 were collected in the United States, Italy and Spain. In each case, the material was cDNA or gDNA derived from T cells, B-cell-depleted T cells, or PBMCs.

Per the original data handling: By means of reference gene primer amplification, nucleated cell counts were estimated. Sequenced by immunoSEQ multiplex PCR; TCRdb stores in-frame clones only, minus some. V and J calls and clone size are those listed in that table; D and trimming were worked out from the DNA. The sample lists about 26,000 clones; around 86% were seen once. This CDR3 spans 13 amino acids. J gave up 8 bases and V 3 bases, and 4 bases lay outside the gene matches. Germline V gives CDR1 KGHSH, CDR2 LQKENI. Source material: peripheral blood. The source of this sequence is a human donor in a cohort sampled during active COVID-19. The donor label of this sample is uncertain. This chain joins TRBV18 and TRBJ2-1; 7 nucleotides match TRBD1. The CDR3 sequence is CASSPATGDEQFF. Written as DNA, the CDR3 is TGTGCCAGCTCACCGGCTACAGGGGATGAGCAGTTCTTC.